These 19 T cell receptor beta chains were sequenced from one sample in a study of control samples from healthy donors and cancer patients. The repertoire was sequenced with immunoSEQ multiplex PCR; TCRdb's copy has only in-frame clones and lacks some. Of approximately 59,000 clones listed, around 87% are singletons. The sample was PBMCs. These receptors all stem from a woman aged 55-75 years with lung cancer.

The CDR3 spells CASSQDRAGTSTNEKLFF. The CDR3 DNA follows: TGTGCCAGCAGCCAAGATCGGGCAGGTACTTCAACTAATGAAAAACTGTTTTTT. The chain recombines TRBV3-1 (or the pseudogene TRBV3-2) with TRBJ1-4; D not resolved. Deletions cut 0 bases from V and 0 bases from J, with 14 bases between. This CDR3 is 18 amino acids long. Germline CDR1 and CDR2: LGHDT and YNNKEL (reference sequence).

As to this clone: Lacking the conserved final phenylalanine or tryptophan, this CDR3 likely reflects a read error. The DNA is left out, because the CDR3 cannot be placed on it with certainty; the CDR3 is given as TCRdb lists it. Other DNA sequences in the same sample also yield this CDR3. This chain's CDR3 is CASSELELGPRL. The rearrangement links TRBV2 to TRBJ1-1. The CDR3 adds up to 12 amino acids, both ends counted. CDR1 and CDR2 from the germline V gene are SNHLY and FYNNEI.

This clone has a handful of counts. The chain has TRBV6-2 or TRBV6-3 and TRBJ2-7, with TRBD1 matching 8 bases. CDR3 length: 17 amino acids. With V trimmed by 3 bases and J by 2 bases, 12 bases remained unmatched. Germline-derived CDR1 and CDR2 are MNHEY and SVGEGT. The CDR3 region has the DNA TGTGCCAGCAGTTATAAAGCAGGGGGCGAAATCCCCTACGAGCAGTACTTC. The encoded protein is CASSYKAGGEIPYEQYF.

The CDR3 spells CASRPPGLATDTQYF. DNA for the CDR3: TGTGCCAGTAGGCCTCCGGGACTAGCGACAGATACGCAGTATTTT. The chain links TRBV19 to TRBJ2-3, with TRBD2 matching over 10 bases. CDR1 and CDR2 from the germline V gene are LNHDA and SQIVND (reference sequence). CDR3 length: 15 amino acids. V lost 6 bases, J lost 3 bases, and 6 bases stayed unmatched.

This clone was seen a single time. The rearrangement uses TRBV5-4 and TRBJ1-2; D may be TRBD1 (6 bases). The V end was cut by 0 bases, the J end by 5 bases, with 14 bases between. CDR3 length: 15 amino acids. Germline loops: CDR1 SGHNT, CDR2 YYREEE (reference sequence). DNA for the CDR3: TGTGCCAGCAGCTTGGGGGGGGGCGTACGTTATGGCTACACCTTC. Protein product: CASSLGGGVRYGYTF.

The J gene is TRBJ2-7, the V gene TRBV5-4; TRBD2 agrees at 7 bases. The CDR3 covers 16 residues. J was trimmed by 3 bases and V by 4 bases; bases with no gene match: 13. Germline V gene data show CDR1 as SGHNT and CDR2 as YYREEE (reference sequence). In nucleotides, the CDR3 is TGTGCCAGCAGCCCGGCCGGACTAGGAAAGGACTACGAGCAGTACTTC. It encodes CASSPAGLGKDYEQYF.

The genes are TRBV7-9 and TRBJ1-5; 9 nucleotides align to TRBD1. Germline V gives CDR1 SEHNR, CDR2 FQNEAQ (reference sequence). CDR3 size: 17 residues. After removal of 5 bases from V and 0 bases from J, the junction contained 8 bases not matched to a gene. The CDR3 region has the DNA TGTGCCAGCAGCCCGCGGGGGGGACAGGGTAGCAATCAGCCCCAGCATTTT. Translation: CASSPRGGQGSNQPQHF.

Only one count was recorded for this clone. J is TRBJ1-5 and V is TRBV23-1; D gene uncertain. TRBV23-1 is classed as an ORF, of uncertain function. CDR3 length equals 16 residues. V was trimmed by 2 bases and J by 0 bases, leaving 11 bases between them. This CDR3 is CASSQKNDGSNQPQHF. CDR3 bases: TGCGCCAGCAGTCAAAAGAACGACGGTAGCAATCAGCCCCAGCATTTT.

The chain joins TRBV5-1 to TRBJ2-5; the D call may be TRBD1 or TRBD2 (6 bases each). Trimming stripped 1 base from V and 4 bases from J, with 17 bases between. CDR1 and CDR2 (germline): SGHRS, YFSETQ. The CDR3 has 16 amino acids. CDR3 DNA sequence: TGCGCCAGCAGCTTGCGGCCCGGGGGCCGGGGAGAGACCCAGTACTTC. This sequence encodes CASSLRPGGRGETQYF.

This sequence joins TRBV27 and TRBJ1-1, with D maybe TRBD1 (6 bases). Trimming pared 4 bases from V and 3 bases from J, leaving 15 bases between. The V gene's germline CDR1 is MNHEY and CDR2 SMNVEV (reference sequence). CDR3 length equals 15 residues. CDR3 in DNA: TGTGCCAGCAGTTGGCAGGGGACCGCGGACACTGAAGCTTTCTTT. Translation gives CASSWQGTADTEAFF.

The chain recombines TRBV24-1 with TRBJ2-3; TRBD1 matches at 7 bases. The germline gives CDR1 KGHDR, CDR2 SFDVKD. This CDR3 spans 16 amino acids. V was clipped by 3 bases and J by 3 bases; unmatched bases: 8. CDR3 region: CATSDPERGQTDTQYF. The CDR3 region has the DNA TGTGCCACCAGTGATCCCGAGAGGGGGCAAACAGATACGCAGTATTTT.

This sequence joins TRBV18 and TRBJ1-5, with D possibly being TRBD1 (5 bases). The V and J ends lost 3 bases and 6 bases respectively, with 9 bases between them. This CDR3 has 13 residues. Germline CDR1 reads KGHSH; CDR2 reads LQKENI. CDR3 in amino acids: CASSPGRGQPQHF. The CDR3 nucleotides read TGTGCCAGCTCACCGGGACGGGGTCAGCCCCAGCATTTT.

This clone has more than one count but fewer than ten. CDR3 bases: TGTGCCAGCAGTGGGTCGACGCTCTTGGATACGCAGTATTTT. This gives the protein CASSGSTLLDTQYF. The V call is TRBV28, the J call TRBJ2-3, with D unresolved. Trimming took off 5 bases at V and 6 bases at J, with 15 bases between the two ends. In germline, CDR1 is MDHEN, CDR2 SYDVKM. CDR3 length: 14 amino acids.

The CDR3 sequence is CASSEPGAHSYEQYF. CDR3 coding DNA: TGTGCCAGCAGTGAACCGGGAGCCCACTCCTACGAGCAGTACTTC. The gene calls are TRBV6-1 and TRBJ2-7; D is perhaps TRBD2 (6 bases). The CDR3 runs 15 residues. Trimming removed 2 bases at V and 0 bases at J, with 11 bases between. Germline V gene data show CDR1 as MNHNS and CDR2 as SASEGT.

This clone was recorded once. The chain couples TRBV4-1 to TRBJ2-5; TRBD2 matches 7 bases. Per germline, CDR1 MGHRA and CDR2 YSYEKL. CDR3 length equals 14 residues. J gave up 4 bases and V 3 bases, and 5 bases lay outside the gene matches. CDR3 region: CASSQGLPGETQYF. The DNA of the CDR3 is TGCGCCAGCAGCCAGGGACTACCGGGAGAGACCCAGTACTTC.

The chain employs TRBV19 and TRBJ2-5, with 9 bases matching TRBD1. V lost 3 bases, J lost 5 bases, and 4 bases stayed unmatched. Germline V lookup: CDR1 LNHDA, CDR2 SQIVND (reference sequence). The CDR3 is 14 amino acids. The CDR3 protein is CASSMGQGRETQYF. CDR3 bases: TGTGCCAGTAGTATGGGACAGGGTAGGGAGACCCAGTACTTC.

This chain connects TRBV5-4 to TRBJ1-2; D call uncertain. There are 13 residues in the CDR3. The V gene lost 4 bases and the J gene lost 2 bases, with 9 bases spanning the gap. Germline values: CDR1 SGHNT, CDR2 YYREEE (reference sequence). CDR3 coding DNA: TGTGCCAGCAGCAACGAGCTCAACTATGGCTACACCTTC. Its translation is CASSNELNYGYTF.

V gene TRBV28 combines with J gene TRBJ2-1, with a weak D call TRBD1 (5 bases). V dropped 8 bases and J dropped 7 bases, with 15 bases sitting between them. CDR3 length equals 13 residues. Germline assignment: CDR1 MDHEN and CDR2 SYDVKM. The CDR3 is CASHRQPTNEQFF. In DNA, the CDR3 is TGTGCCAGCCACAGACAGCCAACGAATGAGCAGTTCTTC. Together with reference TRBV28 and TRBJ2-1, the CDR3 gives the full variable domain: DVKVTQSSRYLVKRTGEKVFLECVQDMDHENMFWYRQDPGLGLRLIYFSYDVKMKEKGDIPEGYSVSREKKERFSLILESASTNQTSMYLCASHRQPTNEQFFGPGTRLTVL.

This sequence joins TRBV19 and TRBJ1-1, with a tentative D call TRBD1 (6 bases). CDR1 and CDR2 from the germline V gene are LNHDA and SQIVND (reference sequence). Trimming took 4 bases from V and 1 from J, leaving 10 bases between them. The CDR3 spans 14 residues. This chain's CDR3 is CASSTQQGNTEAFF. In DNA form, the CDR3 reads TGTGCCAGTAGTACTCAACAGGGGAACACTGAAGCTTTCTTT.